This is a list of T cell receptor beta chains from one sample in a study of blood T cell repertoires in COVID-19. TCRdb keeps only in-frame clones here, not all; method: immunoSEQ multiplex PCR. The data contain 250,000 to 300,000 clones, approximately 90% of them singletons. Material: PBMCs or T cells enriched from blood (not recorded which). These TCRs come from a man aged 35 to 55 who had recovered from COVID-19. CDR3s include the opening cysteine and the closing phenylalanine or tryptophan. D genes are given only for firm matches. Clone size is shown for a subset of rows, as once, few, many or a class of expanded clone.

NA	NA	TRBV19	TRBJ1-1	TGTGCCAGTAGTATCGGCAGGTCGAACACTGAAGCTTTCTTT	CASSIGRSNTEAFF
NA	NA	TRBV12-5	TRBJ1-2	TGTGCTAGTGGTTTGACCGGGGGGAGGGATGGCTACACCTTC	CASGLTGGRDGYTF
NA	NA	TRBV5-8	TRBJ1-5	TGTGCCAGCAGCTACGCCGGGATTAGCAATCAGCCCCAGCATTTT	CASSYAGISNQPQHF
NA	NA	TRBV4-1	TRBJ1-2	TGCGCCAGCAGCCGCGTGGCCGAGGGCGATGGCTACACCTTC	CASSRVAEGDGYTF
NA	once	TRBV18	TRBJ2-5	TGTGCCAGCTCCCCTCTGGACACACAAGAGACCCAGTACTTC	CASSPLDTQETQYF
NA	NA	TRBV5-1	TRBJ1-6	TGCGCCAGCAGCTTGCAGAGGCAGGGAACGGTACATTCACCCCTCCACTTT	CASSLQRQGTVHSPLHF
NA	few	TRBV7-9	TRBJ1-5	TGTGCCAGCAGCTTCGGATTGGGGGCAACTCATCAGCCCCAGCATTTT	CASSFGLGATHQPQHF
TRBD2	once	TRBV11-2	TRBJ2-5	TGTGCCAGCAGCTCAAACAGACTAGCTGAGACCCAGTACTTC	CASSSNRLAETQYF
TRBD1	NA	TRBV6-5	TRBJ1-1	TGTGCCAGCATTAAACAGGGGTCGAGGGAAGCTTTCTTT	CASIKQGSREAFF
NA	NA	TRBV5-8	TRBJ1-2	TGTGCCAGCAGCCGACAGGAGTTTAACTATGGCTACACCTTC	CASSRQEFNYGYTF
TRBD2	NA	TRBV4-1	TRBJ2-1	TGCGCCAGCAGGGGGGGAGGGAGGCCCTACAATGAGCAGTTCTTC	CASRGGGRPYNEQFF
TRBD1	NA	TRBV7-9	TRBJ2-4	TGTGCCAGCAGCTCACCCGGGGACAGCGAGTACTTC	CASSSPGDSEYF
TRBD1	few	TRBV9	TRBJ1-1	TGTGCCAGCAGCGTCACAGGGGACGGGACTGAAGCTTTCTTT	CASSVTGDGTEAFF
TRBD2	NA	TRBV28	TRBJ2-2	TGTGCCAGCAGTTTATTTTGGACTAGCGGGGGGAACACCGGGGAGCTGTTTTTT	CASSLFWTSGGNTGELFF
TRBD1	many	TRBV6-5	TRBJ1-1	TGTGCCAGCAGTTTACAGGGGGGGAACGCTGAAGCTTTCTTT	CASSLQGGNAEAFF
NA	NA	TRBV10-3	TRBJ1-5	TGTGCCATCAGTGAGTCCCGGGGTTTCGGCAATCAGCCCCAGCATTTT	CAISESRGFGNQPQHF
TRBD2	NA	TRBV5-4	TRBJ2-7	TGTGCCAGCAGCCTGGGGAGGAGCGGGGGGTACGAGCAGTACTTC	CASSLGRSGGYEQYF